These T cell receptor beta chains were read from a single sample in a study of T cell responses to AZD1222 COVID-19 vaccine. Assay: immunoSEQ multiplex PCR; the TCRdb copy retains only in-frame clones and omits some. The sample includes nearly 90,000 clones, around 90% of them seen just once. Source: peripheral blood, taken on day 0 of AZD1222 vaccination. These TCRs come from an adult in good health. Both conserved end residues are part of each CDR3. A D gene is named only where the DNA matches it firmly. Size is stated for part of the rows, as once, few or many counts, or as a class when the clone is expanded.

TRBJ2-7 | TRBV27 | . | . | TGTGCCAGCAGACGCACGGTGACCCACGAGCAGTACTTC | CASRRTVTHEQYF
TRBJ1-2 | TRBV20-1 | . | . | TGCAGTGCTAGAGATCCTGCGGGAGACACCTTC | CSARDPAGDTF
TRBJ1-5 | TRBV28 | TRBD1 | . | TGTGCCAGCAGTTTTTGGTCCAGGGGGAGATCAAGTCGGCCCCAGCATTTT | CASSFWSRGRSSRPQHF
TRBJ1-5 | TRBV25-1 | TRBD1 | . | TGTGCCAGCAGCTTAGGGGGCGTCCCCAATCAGCCCCAGCATTTT | CASSLGGVPNQPQHF
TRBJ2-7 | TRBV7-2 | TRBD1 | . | TGTGCCAGCAGCTCCGGGACAGGGATTTCCGAGCAGTACTTC | CASSSGTGISEQYF
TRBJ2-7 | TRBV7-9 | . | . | TGTGCCACCTCGGGACTTATGGGTTACGAGCAGTACTTC | CATSGLMGYEQYF
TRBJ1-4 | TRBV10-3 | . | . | TGTGCCATCAGTGAGGCTGGAAATGAAAAACTGTTTTTT | CAISEAGNEKLFF
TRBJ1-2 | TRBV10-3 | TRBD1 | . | TGTGCCATCATGCCCGGGACAGGGAGAGGCTACACCTTC | CAIMPGTGRGYTF
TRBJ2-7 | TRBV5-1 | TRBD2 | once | TGCGCCAGCAGCTTGGAGGGTAGCGGGAGGATATCCTACGAGCAGTACTTC | CASSLEGSGRISYEQYF
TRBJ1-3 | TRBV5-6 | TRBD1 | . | TGTGCCAGCAGCTTACAGGGGTGGTCTGGAAACACCATATATTTT | CASSLQGWSGNTIYF
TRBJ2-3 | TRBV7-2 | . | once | TGTGCGGGGGGGGGACATTCTCGTGATACGCAGTATTTT | CAGGGHSRDTQYF
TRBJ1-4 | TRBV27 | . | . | TGTGCCAGCAGTTTAAACAGGGATATGCAGGCAAAACTGTTTTTT | CASSLNRDMQAKLFF
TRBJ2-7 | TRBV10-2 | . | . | TGCGCCAGCAGCCCGCTGGGGACTTACGAGCAGTACTTC | CASSPLGTYEQYF
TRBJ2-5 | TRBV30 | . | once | TGTGCCTGGAGTCGTTTCCAGGGGCGGGAGGAGACCCAGTACTTC | CAWSRFQGREETQYF
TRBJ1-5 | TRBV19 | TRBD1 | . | TGTGCCAGTAGTATTGCTGGGGCCCCGACAGGGAGGCGCGATCAGCCCCAGCATTTT | CASSIAGAPTGRRDQPQHF
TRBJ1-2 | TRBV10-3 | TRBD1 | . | TGTGCCACCGGGGACAGAGGCTACACCTTC | CATGDRGYTF
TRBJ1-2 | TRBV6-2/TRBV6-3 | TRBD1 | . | TGTGCCAGCAGTTCAACAGGGGGCGCGATGAATGGCTACACCTTC | CASSSTGGAMNGYTF
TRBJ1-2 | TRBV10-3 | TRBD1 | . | TGTGCCATCAGTATGCCGGGACAGAACTATGGCTACACCTTC | CAISMPGQNYGYTF
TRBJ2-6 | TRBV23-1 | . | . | TGCGCCAGCAGTCAAACCCCACGGGACAAAAGGTCTGGGGCCAACGTCCTGACTTTC | CASSQTPRDKRSGANVLTF
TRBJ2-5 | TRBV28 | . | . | TGTGCCACCCACTTAGGGGGGACCCAGTACTTC | CATHLGGTQYF
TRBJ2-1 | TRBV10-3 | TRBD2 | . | TGTGCCATCAGGGGGACTAGCGGGAGGCCCCCCTACAATGAGCAGTTCTTC | CAIRGTSGRPPYNEQFF
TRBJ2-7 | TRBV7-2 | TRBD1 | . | TGTGCCAGCAGCAAAGACGGGGGGACAGGGATCTTCGGCGAGCAGTACTTC | CASSKDGGTGIFGEQYF
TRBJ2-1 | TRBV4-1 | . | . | TGCGCCAGCAGCCAAGTACAGCTCGGCTACAATGAGCAGTTCTTC | CASSQVQLGYNEQFF
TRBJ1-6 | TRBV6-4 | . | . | TGTGCCAGCAGTGACTCGAACGGGGGTTCACCCCTCCACTTT | CASSDSNGGSPLHF
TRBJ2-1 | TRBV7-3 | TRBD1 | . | TGTGCCAGCAGCCCGGGACAGACCTACAATGAGCAGTTCTTC | CASSPGQTYNEQFF
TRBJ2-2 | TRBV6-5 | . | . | TGTGCCAGCAGTCCTGGCCCGAACACCGGGGAGCTGTTTTTT | CASSPGPNTGELFF
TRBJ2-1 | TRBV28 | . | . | TGTGCCAGCAGTTTAATGGCCGAACTCTACAATGAGCAGTTCTTC | CASSLMAELYNEQFF
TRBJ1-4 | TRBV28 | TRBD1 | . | TGTGCCAGCAGTCCCACGGGACAGGGGACTGAAAAACTGTTTTTT | CASSPTGQGTEKLFF
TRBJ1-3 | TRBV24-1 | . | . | TGTGCCACCAGTGATCCCGACGCGGGGGAATCTGGAAACACCATATATTTT | CATSDPDAGESGNTIYF
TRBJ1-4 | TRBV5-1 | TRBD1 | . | TGCGCCAGCAGCTTGGGAGACGTTACAGGGGGCTACGGTGAAAAACTGTTTTTT | CASSLGDVTGGYGEKLFF
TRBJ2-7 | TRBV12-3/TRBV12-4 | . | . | TGTGCCAGCAGTTTAAAGGGTAACGAGCAGTACTTC | CASSLKGNEQYF
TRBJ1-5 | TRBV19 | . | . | TGTGCCAGTAGTATAGGTAGGGTAGGACAGCCCCAGCATTTT | CASSIGRVGQPQHF
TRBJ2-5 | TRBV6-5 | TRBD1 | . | TGTGCCGCCAGCAGCCAAGGGACAGGTCAAGAGACCCAGTACTTC | CAASSQGTGQETQYF
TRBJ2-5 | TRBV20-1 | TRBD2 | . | TGCAGTGCTAGTGGTCTAGCGGGAGGGAGGTCGGAGACCCAGTACTTC | CSASGLAGGRSETQYF
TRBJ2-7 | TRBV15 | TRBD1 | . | TGTGCCACCAGCAGAACGTCGACAGGGGGAAGGGAGCAGTACTTC | CATSRTSTGGREQYF